The 4 T cell receptor delta chains given below trace back to one sample, sequenced in a study of gamma-delta chains in newborns, infants, children (dated by TCRdb to 2018 to 2020). TCRdb lists the instrument as Illumina MiSeq. TCRdb reprocessed the public data with the CATT caller; entries with the same nucleotide sequence were combined afterwards. For this sample there are 900 to 1,500 delta-chain clones; 3.6% appear just once. The ten largest clones capture roughly 25% of the sample. The sample consisted of blood. These receptors were obtained from a child who was a newborn, infant or young child, either healthy, febrile or measles-vaccinated (not recorded which).

This clone has a handful of counts. A far larger clone lies a single base away; this is likely a read error. The rearrangement uses TRDV2 and TRDJ3; 10 positions match TRDD3. Germline V lookup: CDR1 GEAIGNYY, CDR2 EKD. Trimming took 1 base from V and 2 from J; bases not matched to a gene: 4. The CDR3 runs 18 residues. The CDR3 is CACDTGGYRAWDTRQMFF. As DNA, the CDR3 is TGTGCCTGTGACACTGGGGGATACCGCGCCTGGGACACCCGACAGATGTTTTTC.

This clone was found a few times. The rearrangement links TRDV2 to TRDJ1; possibly TRDD3 for D (6 bases). The CDR3 covers 17 residues. Per germline, CDR1 GEAIGNYY and CDR2 EKD. Trimming shortened V by 0 bases and J by 3 bases, and 19 bases separated the two germline ends. CDR3 region: CACDTFYLGTTADKLIF. The CDR3 DNA sequence: TGTGCCTGTGACACCTTTTATCTGGGGACCACGGCCGATAAACTCATCTTT.

This clone showed up just a few times. This DNA's translation differs at residue 5 from TCRdb's protein, which comes from a much larger clone; a read error is likely, and the protein shown is translated from the DNA. DNA for the CDR3: TGTGCCTGTGACTCGCGGCGGGATACGAAAACCGATAAACTCATCTTT. Its translation: CACDSRRDTKTDKLIF. The chain links TRDV2 to TRDJ1; TRDD3 matches at 8 bases. Germline V gene data show CDR1 as GEAIGNYY and CDR2 as EKD. The CDR3 runs to 16 residues. Trimming took 3 bases from V and 2 from J; bases not matched to a gene: 10.

This clone was detected only a few times. A far larger clone is only one base removed, so a read error is likely. V gene TRDV2 combines with J gene TRDJ3; TRDD3 aligns across 8 bases. Germline V gives CDR1 GEAIGNYY, CDR2 EKD. The CDR3 contains 17 residues. The CDR3 bases are TGTGCCTGTGACACTGGGGGATGCTCCTGGTACACCCGACAGATGTTTTTC. Its protein product is CACDTGGCSWYTRQMFF.